The T cell receptor (beta chain) described here comes from a study of T cell responses to AZD1222 COVID-19 vaccine. The CDR3 covers 18 residues. Germline lookup yields CDR1 LGHNA and CDR2 YNFKEQ. Trimming at V came to 0 bases and at J to 8 bases, leaving 15 bases not matched to a gene. Clones were sequenced by immunoSEQ multiplex PCR, and TCRdb holds only the in-frame ones, with some missing. The table has around 89,000 clones, 89% seen once; the top ten hold more than 5%. This specimen consisted of peripheral blood, obtained 28 days after the second AZD1222 dose. This TCR came from an adult who received the AZD1222 COVID-19 vaccine. V and J are TRBV4-2 and TRBJ1-4; the match to TRBD1 covers 7 bases. CDR3 amino acids: CASSQDKQGSLGYEKLFF. CDR3 nucleotides: TGTGCCAGCAGCCAAGATAAACAGGGGAGCTTAGGATACGAAAAACTGTTTTTT.